The sequence of this TCR beta chain was determined in a study of spatial heterogeneity in lung cancer. TCRdb processed the 5' RACE reads anew with MiXCR; each CDR3 protein has one entry. The data contain about 85,000 distinct CDR3 sequences, approximately 20% of them singletons. The V gene end was trimmed by 4 bases and the J gene end by 1 base; junction bases not matched to a gene: 3. The germline V gene has CDR1 SGHRS and CDR2 YFSETQ. The CDR3 has 14 amino acids. Time point denoted: sample taken at primary tumor resection. No cell sorting; template was whole RNA from tumor, lung tissue or PBMC. The donor group consisted of under 95 patients who had untreated, early-stage non-small cell lung cancer. This clonotype was observed many times.

The receptor was isolated from a male donor with early-stage non-small cell lung cancer. The chain carries TRBV5-1 and TRBJ2-5, with TRBD2 matching over 8 bases. The source material was PBMCs, sampled at surgery. CDR3 in amino acids: CASSPGGIQETQYF. The CDR3 DNA reads as TGCGCCAGCAGCCCGGGAGGGATCCAAGAGACCCAGTACTTC. The full variable domain, its missing parts supplied by reference TRBV5-1 and TRBJ2-5, is KAGVTQTPRYLIKTRGQQVTLSCSPISGHRSVSWYQQTPGQGLQFLFEYFSETQRNKGNFPGRFSGRQFSNSRSEMNVSTLELGDSALYLCASSPGGIQETQYFGPGTRLLVL.